Shown below are 9 T cell receptor beta chains from a single sample sequenced in a study of molecular identifiers for immune sequencing clone quantification. TCRdb processed the PCR reads anew with MiXCR; each CDR3 protein has one entry. The sample has about 510,000 distinct CDR3 sequences, around 23% seen once. Sequenced material: naive CD8+ T cells from blood, with Jurkat cell RNA spiked in. Regarding subset: FACS-sorted CD8+CD4-CCR7+CD45RA+ naive T cells. These receptors were collected from a human donor in good health. Some libraries in this study had Jurkat cell RNA spiked in.

As regards this clonotype: The junction differs from germline at one of its ends, possibly a read error. The chain carries TRBV7-7 and TRBJ2-2; 9 bases match TRBD2. CDR3 length: 15 residues. Germline-derived CDR1 and CDR2 are SSHAT and FNYEAQ (reference sequence). This chain's CDR3 is CASSLNSGSPGELFF. The CDR3 coding sequence is TGTGCTAGCAGCCTCAATAGCGGGAGCCCCGGGGAGCTGTTTTTT. The full variable domain, its missing parts supplied by reference TRBV7-7 and TRBJ2-2, is GAGVSQSPRYKVTKRGQDVTLRCDPISSHATLYWYQQALGQGPEFLTYFNYEAQPDKSGLPSDRFSAERPEGSISTLTIQRTEQRDSAMYRCASSLNSGSPGELFFGEGSRLTVL.

This clonotype was found many times. J is TRBJ2-3 and V is TRBV20-1; D may be TRBD2 (5 bases). V was pared by 3 bases and J by 4 bases, with 11 bases between. CDR3 length equals 13 residues. Per germline, CDR1 DFQATT and CDR2 SNEGSKA (reference sequence). As DNA, the CDR3 is TGCAGTGCTAGTCTAGCTAGTCCAGATACGCAGTATTTT. This sequence encodes CSASLASPDTQYF.

Comments on this clonotype: At one of its ends the junction is not consistent with the germline gene, which may arise from a read error. The genes are TRBV9 and TRBJ2-2; D perhaps matches TRBD2 (6 bases). CDR3 size: 13 residues. CDR1 is SGDLS and CDR2 is YYNGEE in the germline V gene. In DNA, the CDR3 is TGTGCCAGCAGCGTCACTAGCACCGGGGAGCTGCTTTTT. It encodes CASSVTSTGELLF.

As to this clonotype: This could be a read error, since a much larger clone is one nucleotide away. The rearrangement joins TRBV5-1 to TRBJ2-2, with a tentative D call TRBD2 (5 bases). Trimming pared 1 base from V and 6 bases from J, leaving 13 bases between. The CDR3 is made up of 15 amino acids. Germline V gene lookup returns CDR1 SGHRS and CDR2 YFSETQ. The CDR3 is CASSLFDYLAGELFF. In DNA, the CDR3 is TGCGCCAGCAGCTTGTTCGACTACCTCGCCGGGGAGCTGTTTTTT.

A remark on this clonotype: This may come from a read error, since a much larger clone is one base off. The CDR3 does not end in the conserved phenylalanine or tryptophan, so this is likely a read error. The rearrangement joins TRBV2 to TRBJ2-5; tentative D call: TRBD1 (5 bases). The CDR3 extends over 15 amino acids. Looked up from germline, CDR1 is SNHLY and CDR2 is FYNNEI. Trimming took off 5 bases at V and 4 bases at J, with 17 bases between the two ends. This CDR3 is CASSYEQGSGETQYI. The CDR3 bases are TGTGCCAGCAGTTACGAGCAGGGCTCGGGAGAGACCCAGTACATC.

Of note for this clonotype: One end of the junction is discordant with germline, which a read error may explain. The chain couples TRBV7-9 to TRBJ2-1, with D possibly TRBD1 on 6 matching bases. The germline V gene encodes CDR1 SEHNR and CDR2 FQNEAQ (reference sequence). The CDR3 loop spans 16 amino acids. CDR3 region: CDSSNRDTSSYNEQFF. In nucleotides, the CDR3 is TGTGACAGCAGCAACCGGGACACGAGCTCCTACAATGAGCAGTTCTTC.

This clonotype was detected ten times or more. The CDR3 loop reads CASSLAEAFF. DNA for the CDR3: TGTGCCAGCAGCTTAGCTGAAGCTTTCTTT. V gene TRBV7-9 combines with J gene TRBJ1-1; D is ambiguous. Germline V gene lookup returns CDR1 SEHNR and CDR2 FQNEAQ (reference sequence). The CDR3 covers 10 residues. V lost 0 bases to trimming and J lost 7 bases, with 0 bases between them.

The chain recombines TRBV7-6 with TRBJ2-2, with 8 bases that match TRBD1. The V gene's germline CDR1 is SGHVS and CDR2 FNYEAQ. Losses at the gene ends were 0 bases for V and 4 bases for J; bases not matched to a gene: 10. The CDR3 runs 18 residues. CDR3 in DNA: TGTGCCAGCAGCTTAGCTTTGGGCAGGGGGCAGCGCACCGGGGAGCTGTTTTTT. Its protein product is CASSLALGRGQRTGELFF.

The genes are TRBV24-1 and TRBJ1-2; 7 bases match TRBD1. This CDR3 contains 16 residues. The V gene end was trimmed by 1 base and the J gene end by 3 bases; junction bases not matched to a gene: 7. The germline V gene encodes CDR1 KGHDR and CDR2 SFDVKD. The CDR3 coding sequence is TGTGCCACCAGTGATTTTAACGACAGGGCTGACTATGGCTACACCTTC. Amino acids: CATSDFNDRADYGYTF.